Below are 23 T cell receptor beta chains sequenced from a single sample in a study of shared clonotypes between healthy human individuals. Clones were sequenced by immunoSEQ multiplex PCR, and TCRdb holds only the in-frame ones, with some missing. The top ten hold over 1.3% of the sample, which has 950,000 to 1,300,000 clones, 70% to 80% seen once. Sequenced sample: memory CD4+ T cells sorted from blood. Specified subset: CD45RA-negative fraction. Receptors were obtained from a young man in good health.

This chain joins TRBV5-1 and TRBJ2-1; tentative D call: TRBD1 (6 bases). This CDR3 region has 16 residues. Looked up from germline, CDR1 is SGHRS and CDR2 is YFSETQ. Trimming removed 4 bases from V and 6 bases from J, with 20 bases in between. The chain's CDR3 is CASSPQQGGRGNEQFF. The CDR3 DNA is TGCGCCAGCAGCCCTCAACAGGGTGGAAGGGGCAATGAGCAGTTCTTC.

The J gene is TRBJ2-2, the V gene TRBV7-9; 7 bases are shared with TRBD2. Trimming took 2 bases from V and 5 from J; bases not matched to a gene: 11. Germline V gene data show CDR1 as SEHNR and CDR2 as FQNEAQ (reference sequence). The CDR3 consists of 17 residues. This CDR3 is CASSLIRGGRRTGELFF. The CDR3 DNA follows: TGTGCCAGCAGCTTAATTCGTGGCGGGAGAAGGACCGGGGAGCTGTTTTTT.

This rearrangement joins TRBV5-8 to TRBJ2-5, with 9 bases fitting TRBD1. V lost 3 bases, J lost 4 bases, and 10 bases stayed unmatched. The CDR3 runs to 16 residues. Germline V CDR1 and CDR2: SGHTS, YDEGEE. CDR3 sequence: CASSSYTGGGGETQYF. The CDR3 coding sequence is TGTGCCAGCAGCTCCTATACAGGGGGCGGCGGAGAGACCCAGTACTTC.

The chain carries TRBV6-1 and TRBJ1-4, with D maybe TRBD1 (6 bases). The CDR3 runs to 13 residues. The V end lost 3 bases, the J end lost 10 bases, and 12 bases lay between the germline ends. Germline V lookup: CDR1 MNHNS, CDR2 SASEGT. The CDR3 DNA follows: TGTGCCAGCAGTGACCTACAGGGTGGAAAACTGTTTTTT. Protein sequence: CASSDLQGGKLFF.

On this clone: Other DNA variants within this sample encode the same CDR3. The J gene is TRBJ2-1, the V gene TRBV9; possibly TRBD1 for D (5 bases). Per the germline V gene, CDR1 is SGDLS and CDR2 is YYNGEE. This CDR3 contains 15 residues. V was cut by 0 bases and J by 2 bases, with 9 bases left in between. The CDR3 bases are TGTGCCAGCAGCGTAGGGCAGGGTACCTACAATGAGCAGTTCTTC. Its translation is CASSVGQGTYNEQFF.

This clone was found a few times. The CDR3 sequence: CASSPDGAYNSPLHF. As DNA, the CDR3 is TGCGCCAGCAGCCCGGATGGGGCCTATAATTCACCCCTCCACTTT. The V and J genes are TRBV5-1 and TRBJ1-6; D remains unclear. This CDR3 spans 15 amino acids. V was cut by 4 bases and J by 2 bases, with 10 bases left in between. From germline, CDR1 is SGHRS and CDR2 YFSETQ.

The chain carries TRBV7-2 and TRBJ1-1; D is unresolved. CDR1 and CDR2 from the germline V gene are SGHTA and FQGNSA. This CDR3 region has 14 residues. Trimming took off 8 bases at V and 0 bases at J, with 13 bases between the two ends. The CDR3 DNA is TGTGCCAGCGGGTCCGGGAGCGTGAACACTGAAGCTTTCTTT. Translating it yields CASGSGSVNTEAFF.

This chain links TRBV6-4 with TRBJ1-3, with a tentative D call TRBD1 (5 bases). V was cut by 0 bases and J by 5 bases, with 17 bases left in between. Germline V CDR1 and CDR2: MRHNA, SNTAGT. This CDR3 spans 17 amino acids. The CDR3 reads CASSDSYAGRLRNTIYF. CDR3 coding DNA: TGTGCCAGCAGTGACTCTTATGCAGGGCGTCTCCGAAACACCATATATTTT.

V usage is TRBV19 and J usage is TRBJ2-7; 12 bases fit TRBD2. Germline-derived CDR1 and CDR2 are LNHDA and SQIVND (reference sequence). CDR3 length equals 15 residues. The trim removed 4 bases at V and 2 bases at J, leaving 3 bases unmatched. CDR3 sequence reads: CASSTSSGRAYEQYF. In DNA, the CDR3 is TGTGCCAGTAGTACCTCTAGCGGGAGGGCCTACGAGCAGTACTTC.

This clone was observed a handful of times. The chain employs TRBV6-6 and TRBJ1-5; the match to TRBD1 covers 7 bases. This CDR3 is built from 15 residues. V lost 7 bases, J lost 4 bases, and 10 bases stayed unmatched. Germline CDR1 and CDR2: MNHNY and SVGAGI (reference sequence). CDR3 nucleotides: TGTGCCAGCACCTTTACAGGGGTTGGGAATCAGCCCCAGCATTTT. It yields the protein CASTFTGVGNQPQHF.

The chain combines TRBV4-3 with TRBJ1-2; D is possibly TRBD1 (5 bases). V lost 4 bases, J lost 0 bases, and 15 bases lay in between. The CDR3 runs to 16 residues. Germline assignment: CDR1 LGHNA and CDR2 YSLEER. CDR3 in amino acids: CASSPNPGPSNYGYTF. In nucleotides, the CDR3 is TGCGCCAGCAGCCCCAACCCAGGGCCATCTAACTATGGCTACACCTTC.

The rearrangement links TRBV7-2 to TRBJ2-2, with D possibly TRBD1 on 6 matching bases. This CDR3 region has 15 residues. Deletions cut 5 bases from V and 6 bases from J, with 16 bases between. The germline V gene encodes CDR1 SGHTA and CDR2 FQGNSA. The CDR3 sequence is CASSPRGTVPGELFF. The CDR3 bases are TGTGCCAGCAGCCCTAGGGGGACGGTACCCGGGGAGCTGTTTTTT.

As for this clone: It may be a read error: a sequence one base away is much more abundant. Distinct nucleotide sequences in the sample also encode this CDR3. The chain couples TRBV7-2 to TRBJ2-2; D remains ambiguous. The CDR3 is made up of 14 amino acids. V dropped 1 base and J dropped 1 base, with 4 bases sitting between them. In germline, CDR1 is SGHTA, CDR2 FQGNSA. The CDR3 DNA reads TGTGCCAGCAGCTTAGTGGGGAACACCGGGGAGCTGTTTTTT. This gives the protein CASSLVGNTGELFF.

This clone appeared once. CDR3 loop: CASSPTSGETQYF. Written as DNA, the CDR3 is TGTGCCAGCAGCCCGACTAGCGGCGAGACCCAGTACTTC. The chain carries TRBV7-3 and TRBJ2-5, with 9 positions matching TRBD2. Germline CDR1 is SGHTA and CDR2 is FQGTGA. V trimming: 5 bases; J trimming: 5 bases; junction bases outside the gene matches: 3. The CDR3 is 13 residues long.

The chain combines TRBV7-8 with TRBJ2-2, with 9 bases fitting TRBD2. The CDR3 length is 15 residues. Losses at the gene ends were 4 bases for V and 10 bases for J; bases not matched to a gene: 10. The V gene's germline CDR1 is SGHVS and CDR2 FQNEAQ. CDR3 loop: CASSSFAGGQVELFF. The DNA for the CDR3 is TGTGCCAGCAGCTCCTTTGCGGGGGGGCAGGTGGAGCTGTTTTTT. Drawing the rest from reference TRBV7-8 and TRBJ2-2, the complete variable domain is GAGVSQSPRYKVAKRGQDVALRCDPISGHVSLFWYQQALGQGPEFLTYFQNEAQLDKSGLPSDRFFAERPEGSVSTLKIQRTQQEDSAVYLCASSSFAGGQVELFFGEGSRLTVL.

The chain employs TRBV27 and TRBJ2-7, with D possibly TRBD2 on 6 matching bases. V was cut by 7 bases and J by 3 bases, with 19 bases left in between. There are 15 residues in the CDR3. CDR1 is MNHEY and CDR2 is SMNVEV in the germline V gene (reference sequence). CDR3 amino acids: CASTPLGREFYEQYF. The DNA of the CDR3 is TGTGCCAGCACGCCCCTCGGACGGGAGTTCTACGAGCAGTACTTC.

The chain joins TRBV30 to TRBJ2-5; 10 bases match TRBD2. Looked up from germline, CDR1 is GTSNPN and CDR2 is SVGIG (reference sequence). This CDR3 is built from 15 residues. With 4 bases clipped from V and 2 bases from J, the junction kept 7 bases outside the gene matches. This CDR3 reads CAWTLGTSAQETQYF. CDR3 coding DNA: TGTGCCTGGACCCTCGGGACTAGCGCGCAAGAGACCCAGTACTTC.

There are many counts of this clone. V is TRBV28 and J is TRBJ1-2; unclear D gene. Per germline, CDR1 MDHEN and CDR2 SYDVKM. V lost 3 bases to trimming and J lost 5 bases, with 7 bases between them. The CDR3 has 12 residues. The CDR3: CASSLREYGYTF. CDR3 nucleotides: TGTGCCAGCAGTTTGCGGGAATATGGCTACACCTTC.

The CDR3 loop reads CASSYSGRGSSYEQYF. Written as DNA, the CDR3 is TGTGCCAGCAGTTACTCCGGGCGGGGGTCCTCCTACGAGCAGTACTTC. This chain joins TRBV6-5 and TRBJ2-7; TRBD2 agrees at 7 bases. The V gene's germline CDR1 is MNHEY and CDR2 SVGAGI. The CDR3 runs 16 residues. The ends lost 0 bases at V and 0 bases at J; junction bases unmatched: 5.

The genes are TRBV28 and TRBJ2-1; possible D gene TRBD2, 5 bases. The V end was cut by 4 bases, the J end by 7 bases, with 20 bases between. CDR3 length: 16 residues. Germline CDR1 is MDHEN and CDR2 is SYDVKM. The CDR3 region is CASSSGWRGQSNEQFF. The CDR3 region has the DNA TGTGCCAGCAGTTCCGGGTGGCGAGGGCAAAGTAATGAGCAGTTCTTC. Full variable domain (missing parts from reference TRBV28 and TRBJ2-1): DVKVTQSSRYLVKRTGEKVFLECVQDMDHENMFWYRQDPGLGLRLIYFSYDVKMKEKGDIPEGYSVSREKKERFSLILESASTNQTSMYLCASSSGWRGQSNEQFFGPGTRLTVL.

J is TRBJ2-7 and V is TRBV6-5; 9 bases align to TRBD1. Germline values: CDR1 MNHEY, CDR2 SVGAGI. Trimming took 8 bases from V and 2 from J; bases not matched to a gene: 10. The CDR3 loop spans 15 amino acids. Here the CDR3 DNA reads TGTGCCAGCGCCACGAACAGGGGGCCGCCCTACGAGCAGTACTTC. Amino acid sequence: CASATNRGPPYEQYF.

This chain connects TRBV28 to TRBJ2-7; 8 bases match TRBD1. CDR3 length: 17 residues. The germline V gene encodes CDR1 MDHEN and CDR2 SYDVKM. The junction had 12 bases not matched to a gene; V was cut back by 5 bases and J by 0 bases. CDR3 in DNA: TGTGCCAGCAGTGGAACTTGGGACAGGAAACCCTCCTACGAGCAGTACTTC. Encoded protein: CASSGTWDRKPSYEQYF.

The CDR3 region is CASSGGQNTEAFF. The CDR3 DNA sequence: TGTGCCAGCAGTGGGGGACAGAACACTGAAGCTTTCTTT. This chain uses TRBV6-5 with TRBJ1-1; D is perhaps TRBD1 (6 bases). Germline-derived CDR1 and CDR2 are MNHEY and SVGAGI. The CDR3 sequence is 13 residues long. Deletions cut 5 bases from V and 1 base from J, with 8 bases between.